This T cell receptor (beta chain) was found in a study of blood T cells in healthy people across ages. Note on this clonotype: Antigen specificity is unknown.

For the second PCR, which ran for 7 to 11 cycles, a sample-barcoded 5' primer and a J-beta primer mix were used. A single record per CDR3 protein comes from TCRdb applying MiXCR to the 5' RACE reads. In the table there are about 1,400,000 distinct CDR3 sequences, roughly 59% of which are singletons. There are 10 residues in the CDR3. The ends were cut back, 8 bases at V and 6 bases at J, with 6 bases in the middle. Per the germline V gene, CDR1 is MDHEN and CDR2 is SYDVKM. Study-level results: Per million T cells, TCR beta diversity dropped roughly linearly as age increased.

Sequencing was carried out using blood. The chain is built from TRBV28 and TRBJ2-3; D unresolved. The clonotype was recovered from a man younger than 35 in good health. The CDR3 reads CASARDTQYF. CDR3 DNA sequence: TGTGCCAGCGCAAGGGATACGCAGTATTTT. The full variable domain, completed using reference TRBV28 and TRBJ2-3, is DVKVTQSSRYLVKRTGEKVFLECVQDMDHENMFWYRQDPGLGLRLIYFSYDVKMKEKGDIPEGYSVSREKKERFSLILESASTNQTSMYLCASARDTQYFGPGTRLTVL.